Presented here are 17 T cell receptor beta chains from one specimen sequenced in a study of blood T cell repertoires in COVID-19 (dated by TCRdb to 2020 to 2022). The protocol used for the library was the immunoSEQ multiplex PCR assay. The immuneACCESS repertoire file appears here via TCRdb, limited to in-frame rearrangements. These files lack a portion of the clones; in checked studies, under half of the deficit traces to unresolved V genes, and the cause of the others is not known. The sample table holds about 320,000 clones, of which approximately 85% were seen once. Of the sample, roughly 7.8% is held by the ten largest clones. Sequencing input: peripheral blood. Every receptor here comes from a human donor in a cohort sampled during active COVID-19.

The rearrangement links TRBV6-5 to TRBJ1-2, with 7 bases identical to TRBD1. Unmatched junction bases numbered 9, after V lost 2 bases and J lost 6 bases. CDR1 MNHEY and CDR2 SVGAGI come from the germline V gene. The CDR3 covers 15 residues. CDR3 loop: CASSYGGTAVHGYTF. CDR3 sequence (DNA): TGTGCCAGCAGTTACGGAGGGACAGCAGTGCATGGCTACACCTTC.

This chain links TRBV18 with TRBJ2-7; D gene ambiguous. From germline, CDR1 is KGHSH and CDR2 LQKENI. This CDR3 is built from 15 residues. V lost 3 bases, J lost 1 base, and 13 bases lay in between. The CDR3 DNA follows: TGTGCCAGCTCACCCCCTTTAAGAGCGTCCTACGAGCAGTACTTC. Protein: CASSPPLRASYEQYF.

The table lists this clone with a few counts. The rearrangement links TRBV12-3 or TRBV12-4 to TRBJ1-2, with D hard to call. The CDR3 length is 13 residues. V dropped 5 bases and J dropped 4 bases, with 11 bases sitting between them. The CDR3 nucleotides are TGTGCCAGCAGTCAAGGACTGACCTATGGCTACACCTTC. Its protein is CASSQGLTYGYTF.

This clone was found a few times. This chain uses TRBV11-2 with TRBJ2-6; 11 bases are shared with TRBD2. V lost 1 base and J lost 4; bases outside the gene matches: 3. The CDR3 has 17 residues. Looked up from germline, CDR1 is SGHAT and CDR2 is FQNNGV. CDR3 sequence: CASSLASGGSGANVLTF. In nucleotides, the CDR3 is TGTGCCAGCAGCTTAGCTAGCGGGGGGTCAGGGGCCAACGTCCTGACTTTC.

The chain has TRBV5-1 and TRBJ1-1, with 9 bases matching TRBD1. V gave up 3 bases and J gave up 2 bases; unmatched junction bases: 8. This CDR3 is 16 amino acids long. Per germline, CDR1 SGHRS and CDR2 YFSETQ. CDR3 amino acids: CASSSGQGGTNTEAFF. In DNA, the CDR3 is TGCGCCAGCAGCTCGGGACAGGGTGGGACTAACACTGAAGCTTTCTTT.

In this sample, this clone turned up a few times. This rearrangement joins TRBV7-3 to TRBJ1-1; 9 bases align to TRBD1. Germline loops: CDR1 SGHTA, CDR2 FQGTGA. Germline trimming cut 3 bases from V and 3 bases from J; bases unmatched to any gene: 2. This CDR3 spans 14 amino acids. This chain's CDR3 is CASSFNRGHTEAFF. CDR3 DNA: TGTGCCAGCAGCTTCAACAGGGGGCACACTGAAGCTTTCTTT. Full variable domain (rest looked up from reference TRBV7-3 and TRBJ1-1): GAGVSQTPSNKVTEKGKYVELRCDPISGHTALYWYRQSLGQGPEFLIYFQGTGAADDSGLPNDRFFAVRPEGSVSTLKIQRTERGDSAVYLCASSFNRGHTEAFFGQGTRLTVV.

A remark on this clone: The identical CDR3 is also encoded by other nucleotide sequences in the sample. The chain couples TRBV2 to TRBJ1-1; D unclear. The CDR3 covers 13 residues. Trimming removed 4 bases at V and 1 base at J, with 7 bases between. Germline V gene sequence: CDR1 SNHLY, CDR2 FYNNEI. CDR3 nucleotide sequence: TGTGCCAGCAGTGTCTTAGAGAACACTGAAGCTTTCTTT. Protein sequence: CASSVLENTEAFF.

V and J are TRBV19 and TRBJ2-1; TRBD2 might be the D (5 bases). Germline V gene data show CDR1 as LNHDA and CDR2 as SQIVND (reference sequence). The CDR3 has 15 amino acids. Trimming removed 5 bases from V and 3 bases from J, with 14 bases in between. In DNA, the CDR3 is TGTGCCAGTAGTCCCCTCGACCGGGACTACAATGAGCAGTTCTTC. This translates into CASSPLDRDYNEQFF.

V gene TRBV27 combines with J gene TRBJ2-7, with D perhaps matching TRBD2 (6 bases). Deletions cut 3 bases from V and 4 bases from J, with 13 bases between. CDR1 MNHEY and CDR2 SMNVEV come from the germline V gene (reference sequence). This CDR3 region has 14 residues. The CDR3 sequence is CASSLEGPIYEQYF. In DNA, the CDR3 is TGTGCCAGCAGTTTGGAGGGCCCAATTTACGAGCAGTACTTC.

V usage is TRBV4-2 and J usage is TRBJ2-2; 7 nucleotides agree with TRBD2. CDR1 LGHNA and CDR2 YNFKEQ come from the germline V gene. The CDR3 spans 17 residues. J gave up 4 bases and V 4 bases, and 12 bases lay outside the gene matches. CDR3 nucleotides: TGTGCCAGCAGCCGATCAAACCGGGACTACCCCACCGGGGAGCTGTTTTTT. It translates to CASSRSNRDYPTGELFF.

CDR3 loop: CASSSRTGLYTGELFF. CDR3 bases: TGTGCCAGCAGCTCGCGGACAGGGCTATACACCGGGGAGCTGTTTTTT. This chain uses TRBV11-3 with TRBJ2-2; 8 nucleotides match TRBD1. CDR1 and CDR2 from the germline V gene are SGHNT and YENEEA. V was pared by 4 bases and J by 3 bases, with 7 bases of the junction left unmatched. The CDR3 is made up of 16 amino acids.

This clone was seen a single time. The CDR3 spells CATSKGTVGDSYNEQFF. In DNA, the CDR3 is TGTGCCACTTCCAAGGGGACAGTTGGCGATTCCTACAATGAGCAGTTCTTC. V gene TRBV24-1 combines with J gene TRBJ2-1; 7 bases are shared with TRBD1. There are 17 residues in the CDR3. Germline V lookup: CDR1 KGHDR, CDR2 SFDVKD. The V segment lost 10 bases and the J segment 1 base; nucleotides outside the gene matches: 15.

CDR3 nucleotide sequence: TGTGCCAGCAGCTCTACCCACAATGAGCAGTTCTTC. Its protein is CASSSTHNEQFF. V gene TRBV11-2 combines with J gene TRBJ2-1, with D unclear. Germline-derived CDR1 and CDR2 are SGHAT and FQNNGV. CDR3 size: 12 residues. V was shortened by 4 bases and J by 5 bases, with 6 bases between the two germline ends.

As DNA, the CDR3 is TGTGCCAGCTCAGGCTCCGACAGGGGCTTCTCTGGGGCCAACGTCCTGACTTTC. Translation gives CASSGSDRGFSGANVLTF. This chain joins TRBV18 and TRBJ2-6; 8 nucleotides line up with TRBD1. Looked up from germline, CDR1 is KGHSH and CDR2 is LQKENI. Trimming at V came to 5 bases and at J to 0 bases, leaving 9 bases not matched to a gene. The CDR3 is made up of 18 amino acids.

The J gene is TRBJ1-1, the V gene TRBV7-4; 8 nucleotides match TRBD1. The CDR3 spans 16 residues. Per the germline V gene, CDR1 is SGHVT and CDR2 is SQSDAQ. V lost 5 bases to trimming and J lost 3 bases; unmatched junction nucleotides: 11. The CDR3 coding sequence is TGTGCCAGCAGCGCAATGGGGACAGGCACCCACACTGAAGCTTTCTTT. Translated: CASSAMGTGTHTEAFF.

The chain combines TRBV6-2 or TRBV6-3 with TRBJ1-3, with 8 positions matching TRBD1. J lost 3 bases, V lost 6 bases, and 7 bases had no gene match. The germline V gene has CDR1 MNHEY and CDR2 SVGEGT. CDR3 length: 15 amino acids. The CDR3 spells CASSLTGELGNTIYF. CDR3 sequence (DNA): TGTGCCAGCAGCTTGACAGGGGAGCTTGGAAACACCATATATTTT.

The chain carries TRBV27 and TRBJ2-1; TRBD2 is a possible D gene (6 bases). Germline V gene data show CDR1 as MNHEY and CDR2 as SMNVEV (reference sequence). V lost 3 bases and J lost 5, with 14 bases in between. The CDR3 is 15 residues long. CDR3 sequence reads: CASSFTGGNHNEQFF. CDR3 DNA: TGTGCCAGCAGTTTTACTGGGGGGAACCACAATGAGCAGTTCTTC.